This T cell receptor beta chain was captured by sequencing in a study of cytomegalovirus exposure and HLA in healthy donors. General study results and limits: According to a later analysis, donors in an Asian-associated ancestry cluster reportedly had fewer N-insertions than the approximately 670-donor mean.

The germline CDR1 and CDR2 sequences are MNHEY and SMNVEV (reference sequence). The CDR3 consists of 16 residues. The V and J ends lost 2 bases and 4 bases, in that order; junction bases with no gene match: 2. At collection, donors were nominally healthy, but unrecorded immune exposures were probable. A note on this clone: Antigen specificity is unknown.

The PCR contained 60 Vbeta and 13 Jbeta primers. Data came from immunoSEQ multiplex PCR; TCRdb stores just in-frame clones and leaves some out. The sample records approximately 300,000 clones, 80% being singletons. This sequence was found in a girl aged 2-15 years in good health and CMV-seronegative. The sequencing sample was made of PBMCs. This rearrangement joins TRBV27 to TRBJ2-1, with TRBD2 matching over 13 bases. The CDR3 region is CASSLEGLAGYNEQFF. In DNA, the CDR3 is TGTGCCAGCAGTTTAGAGGGACTAGCGGGGTACAATGAGCAGTTCTTC.